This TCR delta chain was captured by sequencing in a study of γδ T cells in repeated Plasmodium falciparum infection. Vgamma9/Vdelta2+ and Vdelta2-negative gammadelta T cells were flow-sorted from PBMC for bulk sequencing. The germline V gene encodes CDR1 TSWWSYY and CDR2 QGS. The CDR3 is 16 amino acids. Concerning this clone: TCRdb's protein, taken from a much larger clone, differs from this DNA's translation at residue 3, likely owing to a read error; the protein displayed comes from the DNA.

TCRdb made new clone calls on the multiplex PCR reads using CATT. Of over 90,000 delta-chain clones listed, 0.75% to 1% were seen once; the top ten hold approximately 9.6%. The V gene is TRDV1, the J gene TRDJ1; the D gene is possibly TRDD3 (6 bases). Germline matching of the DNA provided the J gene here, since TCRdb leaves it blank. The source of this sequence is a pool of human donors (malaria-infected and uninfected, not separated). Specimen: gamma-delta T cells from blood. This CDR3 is CAPGEPYGHTERKLIF. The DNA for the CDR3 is TGTGCTCCTGGGGAACCCTATGGACATACTGAGCGTAAACTCATCTTT.